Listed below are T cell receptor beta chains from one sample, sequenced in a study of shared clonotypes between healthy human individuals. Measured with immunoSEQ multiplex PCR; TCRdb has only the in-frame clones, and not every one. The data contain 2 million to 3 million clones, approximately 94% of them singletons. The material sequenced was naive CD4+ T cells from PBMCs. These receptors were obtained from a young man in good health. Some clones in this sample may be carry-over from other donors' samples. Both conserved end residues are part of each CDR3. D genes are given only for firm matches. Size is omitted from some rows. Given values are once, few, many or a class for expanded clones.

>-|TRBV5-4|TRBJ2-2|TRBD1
TGTGCCAGCAGCCGAACCGACAGGGATCACGGGGAGCTGTTTTTT
CASSRTDRDHGELFF
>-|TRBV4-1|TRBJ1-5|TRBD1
TGCGCCAGCAGCCAAGTGAACAGGGGAAATCAGCCCCAGCATTTT
CASSQVNRGNQPQHF
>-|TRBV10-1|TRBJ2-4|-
TGCGCCAGCAGTCCATGGACGGGAGAGACCAAAAACATTCAGTACTTC
CASSPWTGETKNIQYF
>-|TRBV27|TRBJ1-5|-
TGTGCCAGCAGTCCCAATCTTCCTTATCAGCCCCAGCATTTT
CASSPNLPYQPQHF
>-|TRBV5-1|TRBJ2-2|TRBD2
TGCGCCAGCAGCCGAGCCGGTACACTAGCGGGGAACACCGGGGAGCTGTTTTTT
CASSRAGTLAGNTGELFF
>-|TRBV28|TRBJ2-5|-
TGTGCCAGCAGTTTATTGACTCGGCAGACCCAGTACTTC
CASSLLTRQTQYF
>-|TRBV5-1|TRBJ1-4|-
TGCGCCAGCAGCGGTGGCACAACTAATGAAAAACTGTTTTTT
CASSGGTTNEKLFF
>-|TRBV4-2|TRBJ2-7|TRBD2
TGTGCCAGCAGCCGATCCGGGACTAGCAGTTACGAGCAGTACTTC
CASSRSGTSSYEQYF
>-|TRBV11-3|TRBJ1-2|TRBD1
TGTGCCAGCAGCGGCCGATCCGGACAGGGGGCTTCCTATGGCTACACCTTC
CASSGRSGQGASYGYTF
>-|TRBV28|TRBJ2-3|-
TGTGCCAGCCACCTTGCTAGTTGGGGTACGCAGTATTTT
CASHLASWGTQYF
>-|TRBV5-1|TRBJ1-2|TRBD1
TGCGCCAGCAGCCCGGGACAGGGAACCTATGGCTACACCTTC
CASSPGQGTYGYTF
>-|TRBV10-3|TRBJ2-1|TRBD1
TGTGCCATCAGTGAGTCGAGAGGGGGCAGGGACTCCTACAATGAGCAGTTCTTC
CAISESRGGRDSYNEQFF
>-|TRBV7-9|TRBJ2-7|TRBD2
TGTGCCAGCAGCCCGACTAGCGGTCGGCCCTACGAGCAGTACTTC
CASSPTSGRPYEQYF
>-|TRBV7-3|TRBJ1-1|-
TGTGCCAGCAGCTTAATGGGAGTGAGGGAAACTGAAGCTTTCTTT
CASSLMGVRETEAFF
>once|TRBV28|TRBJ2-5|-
TGTGCCAGCAGTTTCCCCGGGGGCAGGGGGTTAGAGACCCAGTACTTC
CASSFPGGRGLETQYF
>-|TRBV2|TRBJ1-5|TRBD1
TGTGCCAGCACGACAGGGGATACTCAGCCCCAGCATTTT
CASTTGDTQPQHF
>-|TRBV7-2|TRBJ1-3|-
TGTGCCAGCGGGTCTACAGGGTTCTCTGGAAACACCATATATTTT
CASGSTGFSGNTIYF
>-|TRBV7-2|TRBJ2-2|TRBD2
TGTGCCAGCAGCTTAGTCTCTAGCGGGAGGGGGACCGGGGAGCTGTTTTTT
CASSLVSSGRGTGELFF
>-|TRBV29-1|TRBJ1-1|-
TGCAGCGTTGAAGATCGCGGGACTTGGGCTTTCTTT
CSVEDRGTWAFF
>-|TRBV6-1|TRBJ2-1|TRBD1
TGTGCCAGCACCCGGGACAGGGGGACCTACAATGAGCAGTTCTTC
CASTRDRGTYNEQFF
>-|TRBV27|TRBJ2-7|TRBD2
TGTGCCAGCAGTTTAATTTTCACTAGCGGAGCCCCCTACGAGCAGTACTTC
CASSLIFTSGAPYEQYF
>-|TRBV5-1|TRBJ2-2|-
TGCGCCAGCAGCTTGGACAGGGTTGCCGGGGAGCTGTTTTTT
CASSLDRVAGELFF
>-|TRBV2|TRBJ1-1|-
TGTGCCAGCACAGGGGAAACCGACACTGAAGCTTTCTTT
CASTGETDTEAFF
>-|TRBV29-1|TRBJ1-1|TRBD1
TGCAGCGCCCACAGGGGGACTGAAGCTTTCTTT
CSAHRGTEAFF
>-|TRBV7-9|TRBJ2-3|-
TGTGCCAGCAGCTTATTGCGGGATCGAGGAGATACGCAGTATTTT
CASSLLRDRGDTQYF
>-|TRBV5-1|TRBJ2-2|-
TGCGCCAGCAGCTTGGCTCTGGACGGGGAGCTGTTTTTT
CASSLALDGELFF
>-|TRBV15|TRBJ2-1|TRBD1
TGTGCCACCAGCTGGCCGGGACAGGGAGGTAAAGGACTAGTGTTTGAGCAGTTCTTC
CATSWPGQGGKGLVFEQFF
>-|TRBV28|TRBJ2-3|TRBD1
TGTGCCAGCAGTGCCCCCGGGACAGGATCTTTAGATACGCAGTATTTT
CASSAPGTGSLDTQYF
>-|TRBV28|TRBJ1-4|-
TGTGCCAGCAGTACCGAACAGGGATCGGGTGAAAAACTGTTTTTT
CASSTEQGSGEKLFF
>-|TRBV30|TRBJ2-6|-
TGTGCCTGGAACCAGGGGGGGCCTGGGGCCAACGTCCTGACTTTC
CAWNQGGPGANVLTF
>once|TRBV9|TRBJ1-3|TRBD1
TGTGCCAGCAGCCCCCGGTTTTTCAGGGGGGTTAACACCATATATTTT
CASSPRFFRGVNTIYF
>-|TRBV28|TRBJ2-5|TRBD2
TGTGCCAGCAAAACCGGAACTAGCGGGATGGAGACCCAGTACTTC
CASKTGTSGMETQYF
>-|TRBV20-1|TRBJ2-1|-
TGCAGTGCTAGCAAAAATGAGCAGTTCTTC
CSASKNEQFF
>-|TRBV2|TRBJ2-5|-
TGTGCCACCTCCCCGGCGGAGACCCAGTACTTC
CATSPAETQYF
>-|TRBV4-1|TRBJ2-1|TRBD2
TGCGCCAGCAGCCAGCGGGAGGACCAAAGGGCGGGGGAGCAGTTCTTC
CASSQREDQRAGEQFF
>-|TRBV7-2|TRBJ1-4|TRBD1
TGTGCCAGCAGCTTTGGCAGGGGGCCAACTAATGAAAAACTGTTTTTT
CASSFGRGPTNEKLFF
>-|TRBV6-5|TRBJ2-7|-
TGTGCCAGCAGTTACTCCCAGGGGGGTCCCTACGAGCAGTACTTC
CASSYSQGGPYEQYF
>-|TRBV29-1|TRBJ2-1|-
TGCAGCGTAGGGGGGTCCTACCAAGGGAATGAGCAGTTCTTC
CSVGGSYQGNEQFF
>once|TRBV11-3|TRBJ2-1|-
TGTGCCAGCAGCTTAAGAGGGACCAATGAGCAGTTCTTC
CASSLRGTNEQFF
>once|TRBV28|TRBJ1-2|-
TGTGCCAGCAGTTTAAGACAGATCTATGGCTACACCTTC
CASSLRQIYGYTF
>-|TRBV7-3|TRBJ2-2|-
TGTGCCAGCAGCTTATTAGGGGTGGCGAACACCGGGGAGCTGTTTTTT
CASSLLGVANTGELFF
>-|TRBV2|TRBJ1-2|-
TGTGCCAGCAGCCGCGCCCCCGCCAACGGCTACACCTTC
CASSRAPANGYTF
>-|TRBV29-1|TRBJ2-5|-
TGCAGCGTTGAAAGGGGGGCTATCTCCCAGTACTTC
CSVERGAISQYF
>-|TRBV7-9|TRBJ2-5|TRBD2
TGTGCCAGCAGCTTAGCTGGCGGGAGGGCCTGGGAGACCCAGTACTTC
CASSLAGGRAWETQYF
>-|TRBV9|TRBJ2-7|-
TGTGCCAGCAGCGTAGGTGGCACAGGAGGTAACGAGCAGTACTTC
CASSVGGTGGNEQYF
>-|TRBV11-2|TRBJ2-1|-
TGTGCCAGCAGGCCCGGTGGCTCCGACAATGAGCAGTTCTTC
CASRPGGSDNEQFF
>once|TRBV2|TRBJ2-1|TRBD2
TGTGCCAGCAGGGGGGGACTAGCGGCCAATGAGCAGTTCTTC
CASRGGLAANEQFF
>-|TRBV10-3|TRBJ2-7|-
TGTGCCATCAGCGACCATTCCCTTTCCTACGAGCAGTACTTC
CAISDHSLSYEQYF
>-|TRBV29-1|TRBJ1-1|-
TGCAGCGTTGGGCCCAGGGAGGGCACTGAAGCTTTCTTT
CSVGPREGTEAFF
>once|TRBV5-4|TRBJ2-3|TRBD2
TGTGCCAGCAGGTCCGGCGGGAGGGCCCTAGTTAGCACAGATACGCAGTATTTT
CASRSGGRALVSTDTQYF
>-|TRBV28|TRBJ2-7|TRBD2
TGTGCCAGCAGCTCTGCCCCGCCGGGACTAGCGGGAGGCCCGGGACACGAGCAGTACTTC
CASSSAPPGLAGGPGHEQYF
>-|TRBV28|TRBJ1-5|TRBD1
TGTGCCAGCAGTCCCCTGGGGGGGACAGCCTTCAATCGGCCCCAGCATTTT
CASSPLGGTAFNRPQHF
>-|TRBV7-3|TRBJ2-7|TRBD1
TGTGCCAGCAGCTTAGCAGGGACAGGAGTTCCCTACGAGCAGTACTTC
CASSLAGTGVPYEQYF
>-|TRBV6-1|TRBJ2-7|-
TGTGCCATCGGGCCAAGTGCCTTCTACGAGCAGTACTTC
CAIGPSAFYEQYF
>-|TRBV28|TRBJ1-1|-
TGTGCCAGCAGGAAACGGCGGAACACTGAAGCTTTCTTT
CASRKRRNTEAFF